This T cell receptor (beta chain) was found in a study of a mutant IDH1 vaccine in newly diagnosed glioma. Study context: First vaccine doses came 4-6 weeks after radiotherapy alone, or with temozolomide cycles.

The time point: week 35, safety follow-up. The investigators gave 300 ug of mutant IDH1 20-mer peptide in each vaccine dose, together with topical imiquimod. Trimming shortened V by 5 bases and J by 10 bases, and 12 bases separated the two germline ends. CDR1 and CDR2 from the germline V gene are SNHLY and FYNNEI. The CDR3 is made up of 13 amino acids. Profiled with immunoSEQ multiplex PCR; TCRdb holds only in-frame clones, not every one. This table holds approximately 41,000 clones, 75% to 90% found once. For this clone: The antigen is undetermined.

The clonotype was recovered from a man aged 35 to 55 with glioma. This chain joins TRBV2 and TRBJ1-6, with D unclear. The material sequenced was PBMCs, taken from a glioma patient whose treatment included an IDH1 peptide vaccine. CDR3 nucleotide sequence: TGTGCCAGCAGTACATTCACGAAATCACCCCTCCACTTT. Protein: CASSTFTKSPLHF.